A selection of T cell receptor beta chains follows, all from one sample in a study of OX40 agonist ivuxolimab in advanced cancers. Libraries were prepared by immunoSEQ multiplex PCR; TCRdb keeps only in-frame clonotypes and omits some of them. The profile shows roughly 53,000 clones, approximately 91% of them singletons. The input for sequencing was CD4+ or CD8+ T cells sorted from blood, taken in a trial of the OX40 agonist ivuxolimab. The receptors were gathered from an adult with an advanced solid tumor such as melanoma, head and neck, liver or kidney cancer. CDR3s include the opening cysteine and the closing phenylalanine or tryptophan. The order of the fields is V gene, CDR3 length, J gene, D gene, clone size, CDR3 protein, CDR3 DNA. A D gene is named only where the DNA matches it firmly. Expanded clones get a size class; other rows say once, few or many, or leave the size out.

TRBV7-3	13	TRBJ2-3	.	once	CASSLGSPDTQYF	TGTGCCAGCAGCTTAGGTAGTCCAGATACGCAGTATTTT
TRBV21-1	17	TRBJ1-1	.	.	CASSKVDRVNKNTEAFF	TGTGCCAGCAGCAAAGTAGACAGGGTGAACAAGAACACTGAAGCTTTCTTT
TRBV14	17	TRBJ1-5	.	once	CASSQGVKGYSNQPQHF	TGTGCCAGCAGCCAAGGAGTGAAGGGTTATAGCAATCAGCCCCAGCATTTT
TRBV2	16	TRBJ1-2	TRBD1	once	CASRGPRQGANYGYTF	TGTGCCAGCAGAGGTCCGAGACAGGGTGCTAACTATGGCTACACCTTC
TRBV4-2	14	TRBJ2-7	.	.	CASSQEGVVYEQYF	TGTGCCAGCAGCCAAGAAGGGGTCGTCTACGAGCAGTACTTC
TRBV30	12	TRBJ2-5	.	.	CAWSVIGETQYF	TGTGCCTGGAGTGTCATCGGAGAGACCCAGTACTTC
TRBV6-1	13	TRBJ2-2	.	.	CASNQREAGELFF	TGTGCCAGCAATCAGAGGGAGGCCGGGGAGCTGTTTTTT
TRBV9	15	TRBJ2-7	.	once	CASSVASVTAYEQYF	TGTGCCAGCAGCGTAGCTAGCGTGACAGCCTACGAGCAGTACTTC
TRBV4-3	14	TRBJ1-5	.	.	CASSQDLAEQPQHF	TGCGCCAGCAGCCAAGATCTGGCCGAGCAGCCCCAGCATTTT
TRBV7-9	13	TRBJ2-7	.	once	CASTISSSYEQYF	TGTGCCAGCACCATCAGCAGCTCCTACGAGCAGTACTTC
TRBV11-1	15	TRBJ2-7	.	.	CASSLEGVSSYEQYF	TGTGCCAGCAGCTTAGAAGGGGTCAGCTCCTACGAGCAGTACTTC
TRBV11-1	13	TRBJ1-1	.	once	CASSFDRNTEAFF	TGTGCCAGCAGCTTCGACAGAAACACTGAAGCTTTCTTT
TRBV10-2	13	TRBJ1-3	.	.	CASSEGGGNTIYF	TGCGCCAGCAGTGAGGGAGGTGGAAACACCATATATTTT
TRBV29-1	13	TRBJ2-1	.	.	CSAEGDSYNEQFF	TGCAGCGCCGAGGGGGATTCCTACAATGAGCAGTTCTTC
TRBV12-5	15	TRBJ2-7	.	once	CASAPPAGGFYEQYF	TGTGCTAGTGCCCCGCCGGCAGGGGGGTTCTACGAGCAGTACTTC
TRBV7-9	15	TRBJ1-2	TRBD1	.	CASSGKGTGGYGYTF	TGTGCCAGCAGCGGAAAAGGGACAGGGGGATATGGCTACACCTTC
TRBV7-9	15	TRBJ2-3	TRBD2	.	CASSFPSGGADTQYF	TGTGCCAGCAGCTTCCCTAGCGGGGGGGCAGATACGCAGTATTTT
TRBV4-1	18	TRBJ2-7	TRBD2	.	CASSQGLAGGPGSYEQYF	TGCGCCAGCAGCCAAGGACTAGCGGGAGGGCCGGGCTCCTACGAGCAGTACTTC
TRBV6-5	13	TRBJ1-4	.	.	CASSRNSGEKLFF	TGTGCCAGCAGTCGGAACTCTGGTGAAAAACTGTTTTTT
TRBV4-1	16	TRBJ2-7	.	.	CASSQDRAGRSYEQYF	TGCGCCAGCAGCCAAGATCGAGCGGGCCGCTCCTACGAGCAGTACTTC
TRBV5-1	13	TRBJ1-2	.	.	CASSLTERYGYTF	TGCGCCAGCAGCCTGACAGAGAGATATGGCTACACCTTC
TRBV5-1	15	TRBJ2-1	TRBD2	once	CASSSGTSGYNEQFF	TGCGCCAGCAGCTCGGGGACTAGCGGTTACAATGAGCAGTTCTTC
TRBV7-9	16	TRBJ2-3	TRBD1	.	CASSSRPDREADTQYF	TGTGCCAGCAGCTCCCGCCCGGACAGGGAAGCGGATACGCAGTATTTT
TRBV5-1	16	TRBJ2-5	TRBD2	few	CASSLASGGLGETQYF	TGCGCCAGCAGCTTGGCCTCGGGGGGTTTGGGAGAGACCCAGTACTTC
TRBV5-7	14	TRBJ2-7	TRBD2	.	CASSLGGGGKRPYF	TGTGCCAGCAGCTTGGGGGGCGGGGGAAAGAGGCCGTACTTC
TRBV2	15	TRBJ2-3	.	once	CASSDDLSSTDTQYF	TGTGCCAGCAGTGACGACCTCTCTAGCACAGATACGCAGTATTTT
TRBV2	16	TRBJ2-2	TRBD2	.	CASSESAGVVTGELFF	TGTGCCAGCAGTGAATCAGCGGGAGTCGTTACCGGGGAGCTGTTTTTT
TRBV6-5	16	TRBJ2-4	.	.	CASSYDLVLTKNIQYF	TGTGCCAGCAGTTATGATTTGGTTCTAACCAAAAACATTCAGTACTTC
TRBV6-5	15	TRBJ1-4	TRBD1	.	CASSYGTGVGEKLFF	TGTGCCAGCAGTTACGGGACAGGGGTCGGGGAAAAACTGTTTTTT
TRBV2	15	TRBJ2-1	TRBD2	.	CASSKTSGEYNEQFF	TGTGCCAGCAGTAAGACTAGCGGAGAATACAATGAGCAGTTCTTC
TRBV11-3	13	TRBJ2-5	.	few	CASSEGWGETQYF	TGTGCCAGCAGCGAGGGGTGGGGAGAGACCCAGTACTTC
TRBV29-1	13	TRBJ1-2	.	.	CSVEASVNYGYTF	TGCAGCGTTGAAGCTTCGGTTAACTATGGCTACACCTTC
TRBV7-9	15	TRBJ2-3	.	.	CASSLIGGGTDTQYF	TGTGCCAGCAGCTTGATCGGAGGTGGCACAGATACGCAGTATTTT
TRBV4-1	16	TRBJ2-3	TRBD2	.	CASSQEGLAFTDTQYF	TGCGCCAGCAGCCAAGAAGGACTAGCGTTCACAGATACGCAGTATTTT
TRBV5-8	15	TRBJ1-2	TRBD1	.	CASSFGDRGNGGYTF	TGTGCCAGCAGCTTTGGGGACAGGGGAAATGGTGGCTACACCTTC
TRBV28	15	TRBJ2-5	.	.	CASSLGLGAQETQYF	TGTGCCAGCAGTTTAGGGTTGGGGGCCCAAGAGACCCAGTACTTC
TRBV15	15	TRBJ1-1	.	.	CATSRDSGRGSEAFF	TGTGCCACCAGCAGAGATTCAGGCAGGGGCTCTGAAGCTTTCTTT
TRBV14	16	TRBJ2-5	TRBD1	.	CASSQVDVTGPETQYF	TGTGCCAGCAGCCAAGTGGATGTGACAGGGCCAGAGACCCAGTACTTC
TRBV28	17	TRBJ1-6	.	.	CASSLSRVSLIYSPLHF	TGTGCCAGCAGTTTAAGTAGGGTCTCTTTAATATATTCACCCCTCCACTTT
TRBV11-2	13	TRBJ2-1	.	.	CASSFELADEQFF	TGTGCCAGCAGCTTTGAGTTAGCCGATGAGCAGTTCTTC
TRBV7-9	19	TRBJ2-7	TRBD2	.	CASSSPGTSGSWTVYEQYF	TGTGCCAGCAGCTCCCCCGGGACTAGCGGGAGTTGGACCGTCTACGAGCAGTACTTC
TRBV5-5	14	TRBJ1-4	.	few	CASSFSRTEEKLFF	TGTGCCAGCAGCTTTTCACGGACGGAGGAAAAACTGTTTTTT
TRBV4-1	18	TRBJ1-2	TRBD1	once	CASSQSPMGFQGDYGYTF	TGCGCCAGCAGCCAAAGTCCGATGGGATTTCAGGGGGACTATGGCTACACCTTC
TRBV6-1	11	TRBJ1-1	.	few	CAPTGWTEAFF	TGTGCCCCCACAGGGTGGACTGAAGCTTTCTTT
TRBV10-1	15	TRBJ2-3	.	.	CDRLWVLSRTDTQYF	TGCGATCGACTGTGGGTTCTCAGCAGGACAGATACGCAGTATTTT
TRBV12-1	14	TRBJ2-7	.	.	CASSAPGTVIEQYF	TGTGCCAGCAGCGCCCCCGGGACAGTGATTGAGCAGTACTTC
TRBV10-3	15	TRBJ2-7	TRBD1	.	CAISESGTGGNEQYF	TGTGCCATCAGTGAGTCAGGGACAGGGGGCAACGAGCAGTACTTC
TRBV6-6	13	TRBJ1-1	TRBD1	.	CASKLGSGGEAFF	TGTGCCAGCAAGTTGGGGTCAGGGGGTGAAGCTTTCTTT
TRBV7-9	13	TRBJ2-3	.	.	CASSLIPTDTQYF	TGTGCCAGCAGCTTAATACCCACAGATACGCAGTATTTT
TRBV7-9	15	TRBJ2-5	.	.	CASNTYGGTQETQYF	TGTGCCAGCAATACATATGGGGGGACACAAGAGACCCAGTACTTC